Presented here are 21 T cell receptor beta chains from one specimen sequenced in a study of PD-L1 blockade in urothelial cancer. Time point indicated: peripheral blood 6 weeks after treatment start. TCRdb's table, derived via immunoSEQ multiplex PCR, lists solely in-frame clones and lacks some. The sample shows 46,000 or so clones, approximately 83% of them seen only once. The sequences come from PBMCs, collected around atezolizumab (anti-PD-L1) treatment. The receptors shown here come from a man in his 60s with urothelial cancer.

The chain recombines TRBV6-6 with TRBJ2-1; 10 positions match TRBD1. The V and J ends lost 0 bases and 8 bases, in that order; junction bases with no gene match: 4. Germline values: CDR1 MNHNY, CDR2 SVGAGI (reference sequence). This CDR3 is built from 15 residues. The CDR3 region is CASSYSRDRGHEQFF. The CDR3 bases are TGTGCCAGCAGTTACTCCCGGGACAGGGGACATGAGCAGTTCTTC.

This chain uses TRBV7-6 with TRBJ2-7, with D unclear. Germline lookup yields CDR1 SGHVS and CDR2 FNYEAQ. The CDR3 extends over 13 amino acids. The V end was cut by 5 bases, the J end by 4 bases, with 12 bases between. CDR3 nucleotides: TGTGCCAGCAGCCCCGATATTCGGTACGAGCAGTACTTC. It specifies CASSPDIRYEQYF.

CDR3 nucleotide sequence: TGTGCCAGCAGTCCCTTAGCAGGGCTGGTTGGCGGGGAGCTGTTTTTT. It translates to CASSPLAGLVGGELFF. This rearrangement joins TRBV11-2 to TRBJ2-2, with D possibly being TRBD1 (5 bases). Trimming took off 6 bases at V and 7 bases at J, with 21 bases between the two ends. The CDR3 totals 16 residues. Per the germline V gene, CDR1 is SGHAT and CDR2 is FQNNGV.

The DNA of the CDR3 is TGTGCCAGTTGTGGGACAGGGAATGAAAAACTGTTTTTT. This translates into CASCGTGNEKLFF. V is TRBV11-3 and J is TRBJ1-4, with 9 bases aligning to TRBD1. The CDR3 spans 13 residues. After removal of 9 bases from V and 5 bases from J, the junction contained 4 bases not matched to a gene. Per germline, CDR1 SGHNT and CDR2 YENEEA. The whole variable domain, remainder taken from reference TRBV11-3 and TRBJ1-4, is EAGVVQSPRYKIIEKKQPVAFWCNPISGHNTLYWYLQNLGQGPELLIRYENEEAVDDSQLPKDRFSAERLKGVDSTLKIQPAELGDSAVYLCASCGTGNEKLFFGSGTQLSVL.

The CDR3 DNA reads TGTGCCAGCAGCTTAAGGAGGACAGGGATTGGCTACACCTTC. It translates to CASSLRRTGIGYTF. The gene calls are TRBV11-2 and TRBJ1-2; 8 bases fit TRBD1. This CDR3 is built from 14 residues. Trimming removed 2 bases from V and 7 bases from J; junction bases left unmatched: 6. The V gene's germline CDR1 is SGHAT and CDR2 FQNNGV.

Only a few counts were recorded for this clone. This rearrangement joins TRBV5-1 to TRBJ2-3, with 11 bases fitting TRBD2. This CDR3 region has 15 residues. J lost 7 bases, V lost 1 base, and 5 bases had no gene match. Germline V gene lookup returns CDR1 SGHRS and CDR2 YFSETQ. CDR3 residues: CASSLKLAGVNTQYF. The CDR3 bases are TGCGCCAGCAGCTTGAAACTAGCGGGGGTGAATACGCAGTATTTT.

The chain recombines TRBV4-3 with TRBJ2-3, with 9 positions matching TRBD2. CDR3 length: 20 amino acids. The trim removed 1 base at V and 4 bases at J, leaving 18 bases unmatched. Germline V gene data show CDR1 as LGHNA and CDR2 as YSLEER. The CDR3 reads CASSQVESRGRGGLPDTQYF. The CDR3, as DNA: TGCGCCAGCAGCCAAGTCGAATCCCGGGGGCGGGGGGGCCTACCAGATACGCAGTATTTT.

The CDR3 loop reads CASSIRTSGVPDTQYF. The CDR3 DNA reads TGTGCCAGTAGTATCCGGACTAGCGGGGTGCCAGATACGCAGTATTTT. The V call is TRBV19, the J call TRBJ2-3, with TRBD2 matching over 12 bases. This CDR3 spans 16 amino acids. Germline V gives CDR1 LNHDA, CDR2 SQIVND (reference sequence). Trimming at V came to 3 bases and at J to 4 bases, leaving 5 bases not matched to a gene.

The rearrangement links TRBV11-3 to TRBJ2-2; 12 bases match TRBD2. V trimming: 3 bases; J trimming: 4 bases; junction bases outside the gene matches: 0. The CDR3 is made up of 15 amino acids. Germline assignment: CDR1 SGHNT and CDR2 YENEEA. The CDR3 is CASSLTSGGTGELFF. DNA of the CDR3: TGTGCCAGCAGCTTGACTAGCGGGGGCACCGGGGAGCTGTTTTTT. Full variable domain (missing parts from reference TRBV11-3 and TRBJ2-2): EAGVVQSPRYKIIEKKQPVAFWCNPISGHNTLYWYLQNLGQGPELLIRYENEEAVDDSQLPKDRFSAERLKGVDSTLKIQPAELGDSAVYLCASSLTSGGTGELFFGEGSRLTVL.

This chain joins TRBV6-5 and TRBJ1-1; 7 bases match TRBD1. Germline V gene sequence: CDR1 MNHEY, CDR2 SVGAGI. With V trimmed by 6 bases and J by 0 bases, 4 bases remained unmatched. This CDR3 has 14 amino acids. The CDR3 reads CASSLTGMNTEAFF. CDR3 nucleotides: TGTGCCAGCAGCCTGACAGGGATGAACACTGAAGCTTTCTTT.

The V and J genes are TRBV5-6 and TRBJ2-3; TRBD2 aligns across 7 bases. J lost 3 bases, V lost 4 bases, and 11 bases had no gene match. The CDR3 loop spans 16 amino acids. Germline CDR1 reads SGHDT; CDR2 reads YYEEEE. The DNA of the CDR3 is TGTGCCAGCAGCCCAATGAGCGGGGCCGGGACAGATACGCAGTATTTT. Translation gives CASSPMSGAGTDTQYF.

The chain employs TRBV5-4 and TRBJ1-1; the D is unclear. The CDR3 consists of 12 residues. Per germline, CDR1 SGHNT and CDR2 YYREEE (reference sequence). V gave up 1 base and J gave up 13 bases, with 14 bases separating them. The CDR3 nucleotides read TGTGCCAGCAGCTTGCGTGGCCAGGTGGATTTCTTT. As protein: CASSLRGQVDFF.

The gene calls are TRBV18 and TRBJ2-1; TRBD2 agrees at 8 bases. Trimming cost V 4 bases and J 0 bases; bases outside gene matches: 5. The germline V gene encodes CDR1 KGHSH and CDR2 LQKENI. This CDR3 contains 16 residues. The chain's CDR3 is CASSQRGGTSYNEQFF. In DNA form, the CDR3 reads TGTGCCAGCTCACAACGGGGGGGCACCTCCTACAATGAGCAGTTCTTC.

This rearrangement joins TRBV19 to TRBJ1-2; 10 bases fit TRBD1. This CDR3 comprises 15 residues. The J segment lost 7 bases and the V segment lost 6 bases, leaving 11 bases of the junction unmatched. Per germline, CDR1 LNHDA and CDR2 SQIVND (reference sequence). CDR3 in DNA: TGTGCCAGTAGCGACGGGGGACAGGGGTATTTTGGCTACACCTTC. Translating gives CASSDGGQGYFGYTF.

This chain links TRBV6-1 with TRBJ2-5; 7 nucleotides align to TRBD1. This CDR3 is 13 amino acids long. V gave up 5 bases and J gave up 1 base; unmatched junction bases: 1. Germline CDR1 MNHNS, CDR2 SASEGT. The CDR3 bases are TGTGCCAGCAGTCGGGACAGCCAAGAGACCCAGTACTTC. It translates to CASSRDSQETQYF.

This rearrangement joins TRBV11-2 to TRBJ2-1; perhaps TRBD1 as D (5 bases). CDR1 and CDR2 from the germline V gene are SGHAT and FQNNGV. Trimming took 5 bases from V and 11 from J, leaving 10 bases between them. This CDR3 contains 11 residues. The CDR3 protein is CASSPQGKQFF. CDR3 coding DNA: TGTGCCAGCAGCCCCCAGGGCAAGCAGTTCTTC.

The chain links TRBV5-1 to TRBJ2-5; 8 bases align to TRBD2. Unmatched junction bases numbered 9, after V lost 3 bases and J lost 5 bases. In germline, CDR1 is SGHRS, CDR2 YFSETQ. The CDR3 is made up of 15 amino acids. CDR3 protein: CASSSRRGGRETQYF. The CDR3 bases are TGCGCCAGCAGCTCCCGGCGCGGGGGGAGGGAGACCCAGTACTTC.

This clone was seen a single time. The chain employs TRBV6-1 and TRBJ1-3; TRBD1 might be the D (5 bases). Trimming took 7 bases from V and 3 from J, leaving 16 bases between them. Germline V gene lookup returns CDR1 MNHNS and CDR2 SASEGT. The CDR3 has 15 amino acids. CDR3 loop: CASTNRQTVGNTIYF. The CDR3 DNA follows: TGTGCCAGCACTAACCGGCAGACAGTTGGAAACACCATATATTTT.

V is TRBV6-1 and J is TRBJ1-1, with 9 bases that match TRBD1. Germline V gene lookup returns CDR1 MNHNS and CDR2 SASEGT. The junction had 7 bases not matched to a gene; V was cut back by 7 bases and J by 10 bases. The CDR3 has 12 residues. The DNA for the CDR3 is TGTGCCAGCAATAACAGGGGGCGCGGAGCTTTCTTT. This encodes CASNNRGRGAFF.

The chain carries TRBV4-2 and TRBJ1-5; D unresolved. The germline V and J ends were trimmed by 0 bases and 7 bases, with 7 bases remaining between them. Per germline, CDR1 LGHNA and CDR2 YNFKEQ. This CDR3 contains 13 residues. The CDR3 here is CASSQDPSQPQHF. The CDR3 nucleotides read TGTGCCAGCAGCCAAGATCCGTCCCAGCCCCAGCATTTT.

This clone was observed once. J is TRBJ1-2 and V is TRBV28, with D possibly TRBD1 on 6 matching bases. The length of the CDR3 is 15 residues. Trimming stripped 5 bases from V and 6 bases from J, with 19 bases between. Germline CDR1 reads MDHEN; CDR2 reads SYDVKM. The CDR3 nucleotides read TGTGCCAGCAGTCTAGGGGGGGCGGGGGAACATGGCTACACCTTC. This encodes CASSLGGAGEHGYTF.